This T cell receptor (beta chain) was sequenced during a study of cytomegalovirus exposure and HLA in healthy donors. General observations from the study: Most TCR sequences showed up rarely, but some public TCRs showed up in many donors.

Worth noting for this clone: Its specificity is not known.

PCR employed 60 Vbeta and 13 Jbeta primers. Profiled with immunoSEQ multiplex PCR; TCRdb holds only in-frame clones, not every one. This sample carries roughly 110,000 clones, approximately 80% of them seen once, and the ten largest clones take roughly an eighth. This CDR3 spans 15 amino acids. Per germline, CDR1 SEHNR and CDR2 FQNEAQ (reference sequence). Trimming pared 5 bases from V and 6 bases from J, leaving 20 bases between. The chain couples TRBV7-9 to TRBJ2-7; possible D gene TRBD1, 7 bases. Input material: PBMCs. The receptor was isolated from a woman between 40 and 50 years old in good health and CMV-seropositive. The CDR3 sequence: CASSPLRQGGFEQYF. CDR3 DNA sequence: TGTGCCAGCAGCCCGCTGAGACAGGGAGGCTTCGAGCAGTACTTC.